Listed below are T cell receptor beta chains from one sample, sequenced in a study of neoadjuvant nivolumab and ipilimumab in lung cancer. Some clones are missing from TCRdb's copy, which holds only in-frame ones; the method was immunoSEQ multiplex PCR. The table shows about 4,000 clones, with around three quarters occurring only once. The starting material was peripheral blood, obtained after neoadjuvant nivolumab, alone or with ipilimumab, at or shortly before surgery. Receptors originate from an adult with non-small cell lung cancer. CDR3s include the opening cysteine and the closing phenylalanine or tryptophan. Each record gives: clone size, D gene, J gene, V gene, CDR3 DNA, CDR3 protein. The D gene is left open where the match is weak. Not every row has a clone size; where given, it reads once, few, many or a size class.

abundance: .
d_gene: TRBD1
j_gene: TRBJ2-1
v_gene: TRBV5-1
CDR3nt: TGCGCCAGCAGCTTGCATGAGGGGGCCCTCGGAAATGAGCAGTTCTTC
CDR3aa: CASSLHEGALGNEQFF

abundance: .
d_gene: .
j_gene: TRBJ1-6
v_gene: TRBV30
CDR3nt: TGTGCCTGGAGTGTATCCACCGGCGGGGGTTCACCCCTCCACTTT
CDR3aa: CAWSVSTGGGSPLHF

abundance: few
d_gene: .
j_gene: TRBJ2-1
v_gene: TRBV6-5
CDR3nt: TGTGCCAGCAGTTATAACAGCGACAATGAGCAGTTCTTC
CDR3aa: CASSYNSDNEQFF

abundance: .
d_gene: .
j_gene: TRBJ1-1
v_gene: TRBV29-1
CDR3nt: TGCAGCGTTGGGATGGACCAGAACACTGAAGCTTTCTTT
CDR3aa: CSVGMDQNTEAFF

abundance: .
d_gene: TRBD1
j_gene: TRBJ2-1
v_gene: TRBV18
CDR3nt: TGTGCCAGCTCACCGGACAGGAGATATAACAATGAGCAGTTCTTC
CDR3aa: CASSPDRRYNNEQFF

abundance: .
d_gene: .
j_gene: TRBJ1-2
v_gene: TRBV10-3
CDR3nt: TGTGCCATCACGGACAACCGAGCGAGCGGCTACACCTTC
CDR3aa: CAITDNRASGYTF

abundance: once
d_gene: .
j_gene: TRBJ1-5
v_gene: TRBV29-1
CDR3nt: TGCAGCGTCCAGTTATCTAGCAATCAGCCCCAGCATTTT
CDR3aa: CSVQLSSNQPQHF

abundance: .
d_gene: TRBD1
j_gene: TRBJ2-1
v_gene: TRBV29-1
CDR3nt: TGCAGCGGGGGGACAGATCAAGAGCAGTTCTTC
CDR3aa: CSGGTDQEQFF

abundance: few
d_gene: TRBD1
j_gene: TRBJ1-2
v_gene: TRBV5-1
CDR3nt: TGCGCCAGCAGCCTTACCGGGACAGGGGGTGAAGGCTACACCTTC
CDR3aa: CASSLTGTGGEGYTF

abundance: .
d_gene: TRBD1
j_gene: TRBJ1-2
v_gene: TRBV11-2
CDR3nt: TGTGCCAGCAGCTTACGAGGAGCGACAGGGACCTATGGCTACACCTTC
CDR3aa: CASSLRGATGTYGYTF

abundance: once
d_gene: .
j_gene: TRBJ2-2
v_gene: TRBV29-1
CDR3nt: TGCAGCGTTTTCCCAGACCGCACCGGGGAGCTGTTTTTT
CDR3aa: CSVFPDRTGELFF

abundance: .
d_gene: .
j_gene: TRBJ2-2
v_gene: TRBV7-9
CDR3nt: TGTGCCAGCAGCCCACGGGACGGACTCAACACCGGGGAGCTGTTTTTT
CDR3aa: CASSPRDGLNTGELFF

abundance: .
d_gene: .
j_gene: TRBJ1-6
v_gene: TRBV30
CDR3nt: TGTGCCTGGAGGCCGGGGAAGACGGGACCCCTCCACTTT
CDR3aa: CAWRPGKTGPLHF

abundance: .
d_gene: .
j_gene: TRBJ1-3
v_gene: TRBV2
CDR3nt: TGTGCCAGCAGAAGGACCCTCGGTACTGGAAACACCATATATTTT
CDR3aa: CASRRTLGTGNTIYF

abundance: .
d_gene: TRBD1
j_gene: TRBJ1-2
v_gene: TRBV7-9
CDR3nt: TGTGCCAGCAGAAATGGGGACAGGGAAGGGTATGGCTACACCTTC
CDR3aa: CASRNGDREGYGYTF

abundance: .
d_gene: .
j_gene: TRBJ2-7
v_gene: TRBV10-3
CDR3nt: TGTGCCATCAGTGACCTCACAGGAACAGGGCGAAACTTATACGAGCAGTACTTC
CDR3aa: CAISDLTGTGRNLYEQYF

abundance: .
d_gene: .
j_gene: TRBJ2-5
v_gene: TRBV2
CDR3nt: TGTGCCAGCAGATCCTCGGCTCTACAAGAGACCCAGTACTTC
CDR3aa: CASRSSALQETQYF

abundance: .
d_gene: .
j_gene: TRBJ2-5
v_gene: TRBV19
CDR3nt: TGTGCCAGTAGTATAGATCTTAGGAGGGCCCAAGAGACCCAGTACTTC
CDR3aa: CASSIDLRRAQETQYF

abundance: .
d_gene: TRBD2
j_gene: TRBJ2-7
v_gene: TRBV4-2
CDR3nt: TGTGCCAGCAGCCATTCAGCGGGGACTAGCACCTACGAGCAGTACTTC
CDR3aa: CASSHSAGTSTYEQYF

abundance: .
d_gene: .
j_gene: TRBJ2-7
v_gene: TRBV7-9
CDR3nt: TGTGCCAGCAGCCCGGGGGGGACAGGGCCCTACGAGCAGTACTTC
CDR3aa: CASSPGGTGPYEQYF

abundance: .
d_gene: .
j_gene: TRBJ2-1
v_gene: TRBV5-1
CDR3nt: TGCGCCAGCAGCTTGCAATTCGCTGGGGGGTACAATGAGCAGTTCTTC
CDR3aa: CASSLQFAGGYNEQFF

abundance: .
d_gene: .
j_gene: TRBJ2-6
v_gene: TRBV6-1
CDR3nt: TGTGCCAGCAGCTATGCACAAAGTCGGGCCAACGTCCTGACTTTC
CDR3aa: CASSYAQSRANVLTF

abundance: few
d_gene: .
j_gene: TRBJ1-6
v_gene: TRBV6-1
CDR3nt: TGTGCCAGCAGTGAGGGCTCCTCCTATAATTCACCCCTCCACTTT
CDR3aa: CASSEGSSYNSPLHF